The clone carrying this T cell receptor (beta chain) was observed a handful of times. The data were taken from a study of identical twins. This CDR3 has 15 amino acids. Germline V gives CDR1 SGDLS, CDR2 YYNGEE. Trimming pared 2 bases from V and 7 bases from J, leaving 16 bases between. MiXCR, run by TCRdb on the 5' RACE reads, gives a single entry per CDR3 protein. The sample shows 650,000 to 750,000 distinct CDR3 sequences, less than 25% of them seen only once. This same sample was also taken into another study, of T cells expressing NK-cell markers.

The source is a woman aged 18 to 35 in good health. Input material: PBMCs. V is TRBV9 and J is TRBJ2-1, with D perhaps being TRBD1 or TRBD2 (6 bases each). DNA of the CDR3: TGTGCCAGCAGCGTTTCGGGGGCCAAGTTTAATGAGCAGTTCTTC. The encoded protein is CASSVSGAKFNEQFF. Supplemented by reference TRBV9 and TRBJ2-1, the full variable domain reads DSGVTQTPKHLITATGQRVTLRCSPRSGDLSVYWYQQSLDQGLQFLIQYYNGEERAKGNILERFSAQQFPDLHSELNLSSLELGDSALYFCASSVSGAKFNEQFFGPGTRLTVL.